This note documents a single TCR beta chain sequence. Its specificity is unknown. The data originate from a study of cytomegalovirus exposure and HLA in healthy donors. With 6 bases removed from V and 2 bases from J, the gap between germline ends came to 14 bases. This CDR3 region has 15 residues. Germline V gene lookup returns CDR1 LNHDA and CDR2 SQIVND (reference sequence). Whole-study findings and limits: A highly shared variant cluster was judged a likely technical artifact. Researchers left out some V segments, among them TRBV6-2 and TRBV6-3, as indistinguishable.

Primers included in the PCR were 60 Vbeta and 13 Jbeta primers. Some clones are missing from TCRdb's copy, which holds only in-frame ones; the method was immunoSEQ multiplex PCR. The sample shows roughly 150,000 clones, 85% of them seen only once. The sequence was collected from a boy under 10 years old in good health and CMV-seronegative. This chain links TRBV19 with TRBJ1-5, with D tentatively TRBD1 (6 bases). The sample consisted of PBMCs. This CDR3 is CASRRVAGGNQPQHF. DNA of the CDR3: TGTGCCAGTAGACGGGTGGCAGGGGGCAATCAGCCCCAGCATTTT.